This T cell receptor (beta chain) was captured in a study of beta chain features in type 1 diabetes. Comments on this clone: Its antigen is not identified.

Every donor had blood drawn once into heparin, approximately 120 mL on average. Investigators reverse transcribed all isolated RNA, so they sequenced expressed TCRB transcripts. The table came from immunoSEQ multiplex PCR; TCRdb's copy has only in-frame clones and leaves some out. In the table there are over 350,000 clones, around 15% of which are singletons. Study results and caveats: A definitive answer on HLA type influencing TCRB rearrangement was not reached here. Patients with Type 1 diabetes showed moderately but significantly shorter TCRB CDR3s in all four CD4+ subsets. PCR might favor shorter templates, equally in patients and controls.

V was pared by 1 base and J by 5 bases, with 6 bases between. This CDR3 contains 13 residues. The germline V gene has CDR1 SEHNR and CDR2 FQNEAQ (reference sequence). The receptor's source is a woman aged 18 to 35 in good health. The source material was naive CD4+ T cells from blood. The rearrangement joins TRBV7-9 to TRBJ1-5; no clear D gene. This CDR3 reads CASSLDSYQPQHF. The CDR3 coding sequence is TGTGCCAGCAGCTTAGACAGCTATCAGCCCCAGCATTTT. Looking up the rest from reference TRBV7-9 and TRBJ1-5 gives the full variable domain: DTGVSQNPRHKITKRGQNVTFRCDPISEHNRLYWYRQTLGQGPEFLTYFQNEAQLEKSRLLSDRFSAERPKGSFSTLEIQRTEQGDSAMYLCASSLDSYQPQHFGDGTRLSIL.